The rows below give T cell receptor beta chains drawn from one sample of a study of blood T cell repertoires in COVID-19. Profiling relied on immunoSEQ multiplex PCR, and the TCRdb table lists in-frame clones only, not all of them. This table holds about 73,000 clones, nearly 85% found once. The sample taken for sequencing was peripheral blood. The receptors were gathered from a woman in her sixties with acute or convalescent COVID-19. Both conserved end residues are part of each CDR3. D genes are given only for firm matches. Part of the rows lack a size; the others show once, few, many or a class for expanded clones.

15,TRBV5-1,NA,TRBD2,TRBJ2-1,CASSFVSGGANEQFF,TGCGCCAGCAGCTTTGTCAGCGGGGGGGCCAATGAGCAGTTCTTC
14,TRBV7-9,NA,TRBD1,TRBJ2-5,CASSTAGGGETQYF,TGTGCCAGCAGCACCGCAGGGGGCGGGGAGACCCAGTACTTC
16,TRBV5-1,NA,TRBD1,TRBJ2-1,CASSWGQGRSYNEQFF,TGCGCCAGCAGCTGGGGACAGGGTCGCTCCTACAATGAGCAGTTCTTC
14,TRBV6-4,NA,NA,TRBJ1-2,CASSAGGRGYGYTF,TGTGCCAGCAGCGCGGGGGGGCGCGGCTATGGCTACACCTTC
15,TRBV2,NA,TRBD1,TRBJ1-1,CASRKEQGRGTEAFF,TGTGCCAGCAGGAAAGAACAGGGGCGAGGGACTGAAGCTTTCTTT
14,TRBV6-5,once,NA,TRBJ2-7,CASRVGGGGNEQYF,TGTGCCAGCAGGGTTGGGGGGGGCGGCAACGAGCAGTACTTC
14,TRBV19,NA,NA,TRBJ2-2,CASTPGQFTGELFF,TGTGCCAGTACCCCAGGACAGTTCACCGGGGAGCTGTTTTTT
14,TRBV20-1,NA,NA,TRBJ1-3,CSASGTSSGNTIYF,TGCAGTGCTAGTGGTACCAGCTCTGGAAACACCATATATTTT
20,TRBV18,NA,NA,TRBJ1-3,CASSPRSLRTDAFSGNTIYF,TGTGCCAGCTCACCACGGAGCCTTAGGACAGACGCCTTCTCTGGAAACACCATATATTTT
15,TRBV5-1,once,TRBD1,TRBJ1-1,CASSSRQGGGPEAFF,TGCGCCAGCAGCTCACGACAGGGGGGCGGGCCTGAAGCTTTCTTT
17,TRBV28,NA,TRBD1,TRBJ2-2,CASSNLPGQGFNGELFF,TGTGCCAGCAGTAACCTTCCGGGACAGGGTTTCAACGGGGAGCTGTTTTTT
16,TRBV6-1,NA,TRBD1,TRBJ1-1,CASSESYRTGRTEAFF,TGTGCCAGCAGTGAATCATACAGGACAGGGCGAACTGAAGCTTTCTTT
14,TRBV18,NA,NA,TRBJ1-4,CASSPVADNEKLFF,TGTGCCAGCTCACCAGTAGCGGATAATGAAAAACTGTTTTTT
14,TRBV5-6,NA,NA,TRBJ1-2,CASSPDRGAYGYTF,TGTGCCAGCAGCCCGGATAGGGGCGCCTATGGCTACACCTTC
15,TRBV6-5,NA,TRBD1,TRBJ1-1,CASRMGQALNTEAFF,TGTGCCAGCAGAATGGGACAGGCTCTGAACACTGAAGCTTTCTTT
16,TRBV9,NA,TRBD2,TRBJ2-5,CARSATTSRFQETQYF,TGTGCCAGGAGTGCCACGACTAGCAGGTTTCAAGAGACCCAGTACTTC
12,TRBV29-1,NA,NA,TRBJ2-7,CSVEDTSWRQYF,TGCAGCGTTGAAGATACCAGCTGGAGGCAGTACTTC
14,TRBV7-2,few,TRBD1,TRBJ1-5,CASSNRAGGQPQHF,TGTGCCAGCAGTAACCGGGCAGGGGGACAGCCCCAGCATTTT
15,TRBV28,NA,TRBD1,TRBJ2-2,CASSFISGGTGELFF,TGTGCCAGCAGTTTTATTTCAGGGGGCACCGGGGAGCTGTTTTTT
16,TRBV7-3,once,TRBD1,TRBJ2-1,CASSLRAGTGYNEQFF,TGTGCCAGCAGCTTAAGGGCTGGGACAGGTTATAATGAGCAGTTCTTC
16,TRBV7-2,NA,NA,TRBJ2-4,CASSPRWGGLGNIQYF,TGTGCCAGCAGCCCCCGCTGGGGGGGGCTGGGAAACATTCAGTACTTC
14,TRBV5-5,NA,TRBD1,TRBJ2-7,CASMGTDRSLEQYF,TGTGCCAGCATGGGGACAGACCGTTCATTAGAGCAGTACTTC
15,TRBV2,NA,NA,TRBJ1-2,CASTRRETVNYGYTF,TGTGCCAGCACCCGGAGAGAGACGGTCAACTATGGCTACACCTTC
17,TRBV5-4,NA,TRBD2,TRBJ2-2,CASSLTSGALVGGELFF,TGTGCCAGCAGCTTGACTAGCGGGGCCTTAGTGGGCGGGGAGCTGTTTTTT
14,TRBV3-1/TRBV3-2,NA,NA,TRBJ2-2,CASSQAGGGGELFF,TGTGCCAGCAGCCAAGCTGGCGGAGGGGGGGAGCTGTTTTTT
15,TRBV9,once,TRBD1,TRBJ1-1,CASSKVGQGDTEAFF,TGTGCCAGCAGCAAAGTGGGGCAGGGGGACACTGAAGCTTTCTTT
13,TRBV29-1,NA,TRBD1,TRBJ1-1,CSVGVGGGTEAFF,TGCAGCGTTGGGGTAGGGGGCGGAACTGAAGCTTTCTTT
13,TRBV7-3,NA,NA,TRBJ1-1,CASSRMVQTEAFF,TGTGCCAGCAGCCGCATGGTGCAGACTGAAGCTTTCTTT
14,TRBV27,NA,NA,TRBJ1-1,CASSTHRVTTEAFF,TGTGCCAGCAGTACACACAGGGTTACCACTGAAGCTTTCTTT
20,TRBV6-6,NA,NA,TRBJ1-3,CASSQNRAVEQTHPGNTIYF,TGTGCCAGCAGTCAAAACAGGGCGGTTGAACAGACTCACCCTGGAAACACCATATATTTT
15,TRBV5-8,NA,NA,TRBJ1-1,CASSLFSQSNTEAFF,TGTGCCAGCAGCTTGTTTTCCCAGTCGAACACTGAAGCTTTCTTT
14,TRBV6-5,NA,NA,TRBJ1-1,CASSYIGGPAEAFF,TGTGCCAGCAGTTACATCGGGGGGCCAGCTGAAGCTTTCTTT
16,TRBV28,NA,TRBD1,TRBJ2-3,CASSPPGQGFTDTQYF,TGTGCCAGCAGCCCGCCGGGACAGGGGTTCACAGATACGCAGTATTTT
15,TRBV11-1,NA,NA,TRBJ2-1,CASSLGTRTFNEQFF,TGTGCCAGCAGCTTAGGTACCCGAACTTTCAATGAGCAGTTCTTC
14,TRBV6-5,once,TRBD1,TRBJ1-2,CASSLDREFGGYTF,TGTGCCAGCAGTTTGGACAGGGAGTTTGGTGGCTACACCTTC
15,TRBV15,NA,NA,TRBJ2-1,CATSRVSGGKNEQFF,TGTGCCACCAGCAGAGTTAGCGGTGGAAAAAATGAGCAGTTCTTC
12,TRBV6-5,once,NA,TRBJ2-1,CASSQKYNEQFF,TGTGCCAGCAGCCAGAAGTACAATGAGCAGTTCTTC
17,TRBV19,NA,TRBD2,TRBJ2-5,CASAPKGLAGELETQYF,TGTGCCAGTGCTCCCAAGGGACTAGCGGGAGAATTGGAGACCCAGTACTTC
15,TRBV6-6,NA,NA,TRBJ1-1,CASSLTKGRVTEAFF,TGTGCCAGCAGCCTCACTAAAGGCCGGGTCACTGAAGCTTTCTTT
15,TRBV3-1/TRBV3-2,NA,NA,TRBJ2-7,CASSRRGESLGEQYF,TGTGCCAGCAGCCGGAGGGGTGAGTCGCTCGGCGAGCAGTACTTC
14,TRBV6-1,once,TRBD1,TRBJ1-4,CASSKGQGGEKLFF,TGTGCCAGCAGTAAGGGACAGGGCGGTGAAAAACTGTTTTTT
16,TRBV28,NA,TRBD1,TRBJ1-5,CASTPRAGGSNQPQHF,TGTGCCAGCACCCCCCGGGCAGGGGGAAGCAATCAGCCCCAGCATTTT
16,TRBV19,NA,TRBD2,TRBJ2-3,CASSPRLAGVPDTQYF,TGTGCCAGTAGTCCCCGACTAGCGGGAGTACCAGATACGCAGTATTTT
14,TRBV5-4,NA,NA,TRBJ1-1,CASRRTGEGTEAFF,TGTGCCAGCAGAAGAACGGGGGAGGGCACTGAAGCTTTCTTT
17,TRBV7-2,NA,TRBD1,TRBJ1-1,CASSLLSGQGTLTEAFF,TGTGCCAGCAGCTTACTTTCGGGACAGGGGACGCTCACTGAAGCTTTCTTT
14,TRBV6-5,NA,NA,TRBJ2-1,CASTGSSPYNEQFF,TGTGCCAGCACCGGGTCCTCCCCCTACAATGAGCAGTTCTTC
14,TRBV7-2,once,NA,TRBJ2-3,CASSPGLISDTQYF,TGTGCCAGCAGCCCGGGACTGATCTCGGATACGCAGTATTTT